Below are 9 T cell receptor beta chains sequenced from a single sample in a study of patients and donors after allogeneic stem cell transplantation. TCRdb used MiXCR to reprocess the RT-PCR reads, holding one entry per CDR3 protein. The data contain hundreds of thousands of distinct CDR3 sequences, 16% of them seen just once; the ten biggest clones take up just over 7%. The sequencing input was blood, either unsorted or a sorted T cell fraction (not recorded which). These TCRs come from a human donor who was either an allogeneic HSCT recipient or a stem cell or donor lymphocyte infusion donor (not recorded which). It is not recorded whose cells these are; they may come from a transplant donor.

Many counts were recorded for this clonotype. V is TRBV12-3 or TRBV12-4 and J is TRBJ2-7, with 7 bases matching TRBD1. V shed 2 bases and J 6 bases; nucleotides not matched to a gene: 13. The CDR3 loop spans 16 amino acids. DNA for the CDR3: TGTGCCAGCAGTTTACGGGACAGACAGCTCCACCTCGAGCAGTACTTC. It specifies CASSLRDRQLHLEQYF.

This clonotype was observed at least ten times. The chain couples TRBV6-2 or TRBV6-3 to TRBJ2-1, with TRBD1 as a possible D gene (5 bases). V was trimmed by 5 bases and J by 7 bases, leaving 6 bases between them. The CDR3 runs to 11 residues. Germline lookup yields CDR1 MNHEY and CDR2 SVGEGT. The CDR3, as DNA: TGTGCCAGCAGTAGGGGAAATGAGCAGTTCTTC. It encodes CASSRGNEQFF.

This clonotype was counted between two and nine times. The rearrangement uses TRBV2 and TRBJ2-1, with 8 positions matching TRBD1. Germline V CDR1 and CDR2: SNHLY, FYNNEI. The CDR3 extends over 15 amino acids. The V and J ends lost 5 bases and 5 bases, in that order; junction bases with no gene match: 8. CDR3 loop: CASSTRQGTNNEQFF. CDR3 in DNA: TGTGCCAGCAGTACAAGACAGGGGACCAACAATGAGCAGTTCTTC.

This clonotype was recorded at least ten times. This rearrangement joins TRBV7-9 to TRBJ2-7, with TRBD2 matching over 13 bases. The CDR3 extends over 14 amino acids. Trimming at V came to 5 bases and at J to 6 bases, leaving 4 bases not matched to a gene. CDR1 is SEHNR and CDR2 is FQNEAQ in the germline V gene (reference sequence). In DNA, the CDR3 is TGTGCCAGCAGCCGGGGACTAGCGGGATTCGAGCAGTACTTC. It is translated as CASSRGLAGFEQYF.

The chain has TRBV12-3 or TRBV12-4 and TRBJ2-3, with TRBD2 matching 16 bases. Unmatched junction bases numbered 12, after V lost 4 bases and J lost 2 bases. The CDR3 contains 20 residues. CDR3 in amino acids: CASSSPPGLAGGPPTDTQYF. DNA of the CDR3: TGTGCCAGCAGTTCCCCGCCGGGACTAGCGGGAGGGCCCCCCACAGATACGCAGTATTTT.

Concerning this clonotype: Germline is not matched at one junction end, which may reflect a read error. The rearrangement links TRBV18 to TRBJ2-1; D not certain. The CDR3 is made up of 14 amino acids. From germline, CDR1 is KGHSH and CDR2 LQKENI. Here the CDR3 reads CASSPGRSYNQQFF. CDR3 nucleotide sequence: TGTGCCAGCTCACCGGGTCGTTCCTACAATCAGCAGTTCTTC.

The chain is built from TRBV30 and TRBJ2-3; D perhaps matches TRBD2 (5 bases). Germline-derived CDR1 and CDR2 are GTSNPN and SVGIG (reference sequence). V lost 2 bases and J lost 6, with 15 bases in between. The CDR3 consists of 14 residues. The CDR3 DNA is TGTGCCTGGAGTCCGGGTAGCGCCTTGGATACGCAGTATTTT. It specifies CAWSPGSALDTQYF.

This clonotype was detected only a few times. The J gene is TRBJ2-7, the V gene TRBV7-9, with 7 bases matching TRBD1. V lost 0 bases and J lost 2; bases outside the gene matches: 4. The CDR3 consists of 15 residues. Germline-derived CDR1 and CDR2 are SEHNR and FQNEAQ (reference sequence). The chain's CDR3 is CASSLARDRAYEQYF. The CDR3 DNA sequence: TGTGCCAGCAGCTTAGCGAGGGACAGAGCCTACGAGCAGTACTTC.

The chain uses TRBV19 and TRBJ1-1; tentative D call: TRBD1 (6 bases). Trimming pared 7 bases from V and 1 base from J, leaving 19 bases between. The CDR3 runs 16 residues. Germline V lookup: CDR1 LNHDA, CDR2 SQIVND (reference sequence). The CDR3 loop is CASIISGVRGNTEAFF. As DNA, the CDR3 is TGTGCCAGTATCATATCAGGGGTTAGGGGGAACACTGAAGCTTTCTTT.